The entry below describes one T cell receptor beta chain. The antigen is unknown. The repertoire was sequenced with immunoSEQ multiplex PCR; TCRdb's copy has only in-frame clones and lacks some. The top ten clones hold over 8.5% of a sample with tens of thousands of clones, about nine tenths of them seen once. The data are from a study of OX40 agonist ivuxolimab in advanced cancers. At the level of the study: Administration of intravenous ivuxolimab to patients occurred every 2 weeks at 0.01 to 10 mg/kg. Subjects had a mean age of around 60 years, with a range of roughly 20 to 80; approximately 83% were male.

Whole-study findings and limits: Expanded peripheral T cell antigen specificity was not determined. Dose levels from 0.1 to 3.0 mg/kg saw CD4+ and CD8+ blood T cells expand clonally by week 6.

CDR1 SEHNR and CDR2 FQNEAQ come from the germline V gene (reference sequence). This CDR3 is 16 amino acids long. The trim removed 5 bases at V and 2 bases at J, leaving 10 bases unmatched. The chain is built from TRBV7-9 and TRBJ1-2, with 8 bases matching TRBD1. The receptor was isolated from an adult with an advanced solid tumor such as melanoma, head and neck, liver or kidney cancer. This sample comprised CD4+ or CD8+ T cells sorted from blood, obtained in a trial of the OX40 agonist ivuxolimab. This chain's CDR3 is CASSPPFRGRNYGYTF. The CDR3 DNA is TGTGCCAGCAGCCCACCTTTCAGGGGGCGCAACTATGGCTACACCTTC. Full variable domain (remainder filled in from reference TRBV7-9 and TRBJ1-2): DTGVSQNPRHKITKRGQNVTFRCDPISEHNRLYWYRQTLGQGPEFLTYFQNEAQLEKSRLLSDRFSAERPKGSFSTLEIQRTEQGDSAMYLCASSPPFRGRNYGYTFGSGTRLTVV.